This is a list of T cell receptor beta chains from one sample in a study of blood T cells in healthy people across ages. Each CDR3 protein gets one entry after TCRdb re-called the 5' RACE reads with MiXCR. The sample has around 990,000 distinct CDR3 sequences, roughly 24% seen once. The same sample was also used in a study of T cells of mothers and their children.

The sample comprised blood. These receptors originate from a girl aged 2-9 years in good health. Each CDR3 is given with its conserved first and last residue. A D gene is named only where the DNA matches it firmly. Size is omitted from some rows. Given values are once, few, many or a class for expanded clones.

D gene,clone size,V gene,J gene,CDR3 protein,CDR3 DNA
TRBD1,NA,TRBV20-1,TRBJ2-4,CSARDSKNIQYF,TGCAGTGCCCGGGACAGCAAAAACATTCAGTACTTC
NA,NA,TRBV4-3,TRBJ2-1,CASREPGRKLPYNEQFF,TGCGCCAGCAGAGAACCGGGACGGAAGCTTCCCTACAATGAGCAGTTCTTC
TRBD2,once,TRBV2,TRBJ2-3,CASYSREGADTQYF,TGTGCCAGCTACAGCAGGGAGGGCGCAGATACGCAGTATTTT
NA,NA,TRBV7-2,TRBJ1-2,CASSLLLEGYTF,TGTGCCAGCAGCTTACTTCTAGAAGGCTACACCTTC
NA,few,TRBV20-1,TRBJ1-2,CSARDREDYGYTF,TGCAGTGCTAGAGATAGGGAAGACTATGGCTACACCTTC
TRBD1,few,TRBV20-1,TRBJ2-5,CSAERQGQVTQYF,TGCAGTGCGGAACGACAGGGACAAGTGACCCAGTACTTC
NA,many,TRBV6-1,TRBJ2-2,CASPYEGGSCNTGELFF,TGTGCCAGCCCCTACGAAGGGGGGTCGTGTAACACCGGGGAGCTGTTTTTT
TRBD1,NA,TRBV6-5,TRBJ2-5,CASSHRGWETQYF,TGTGCCAGCAGTCACAGGGGCTGGGAGACCCAGTACTTC
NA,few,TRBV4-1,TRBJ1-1,CASSQDLPGAGAEAFF,TGCGCCAGCAGCCAAGATCTACCGGGAGCAGGGGCTGAAGCTTTCTTT
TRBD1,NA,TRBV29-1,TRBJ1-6,CSVEDGTLGQNSPLHF,TGCAGCGTTGAAGATGGGACCTTGGGACAGAATTCACCCCTCCACTTT
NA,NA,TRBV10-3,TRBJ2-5,CAIGQTGETQYF,TGTGCCATCGGGCAAACGGGGGAGACCCAGTACTTC
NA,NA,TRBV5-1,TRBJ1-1,CASKEELNTEAFF,TGCGCCAGCAAGGAGGAGTTGAACACTGAAGCTTTCTTT
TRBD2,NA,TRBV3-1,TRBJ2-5,CASSPRIAGETQYF,TGTGCCAGCAGCCCAAGAATAGCGGGAGAGACCCAGTACTTC
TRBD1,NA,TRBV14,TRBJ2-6,CASRTGGRLISGANVLTF,TGTGCCAGCAGGACAGGGGGCCGCCTAATCTCTGGGGCCAACGTCCTGACTTTC